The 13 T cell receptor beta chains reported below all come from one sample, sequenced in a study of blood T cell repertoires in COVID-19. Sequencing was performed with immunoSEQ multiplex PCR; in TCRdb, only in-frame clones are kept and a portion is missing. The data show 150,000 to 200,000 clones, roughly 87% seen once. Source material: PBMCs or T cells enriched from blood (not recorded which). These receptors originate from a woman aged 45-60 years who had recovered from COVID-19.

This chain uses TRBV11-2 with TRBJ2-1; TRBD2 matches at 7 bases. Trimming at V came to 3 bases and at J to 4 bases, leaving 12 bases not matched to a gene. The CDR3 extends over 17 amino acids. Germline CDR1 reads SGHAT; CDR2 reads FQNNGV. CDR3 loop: CASSLPAGLAVYNEQFF. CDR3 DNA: TGTGCCAGCAGCTTGCCCGCCGGGCTAGCGGTATACAATGAGCAGTTCTTC.

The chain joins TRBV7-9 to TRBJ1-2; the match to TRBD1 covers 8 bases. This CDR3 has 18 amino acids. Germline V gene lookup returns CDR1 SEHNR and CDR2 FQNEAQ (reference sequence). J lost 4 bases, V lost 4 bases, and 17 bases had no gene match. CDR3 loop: CASSSGDRFGHLGYGYTF. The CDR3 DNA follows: TGTGCCAGCAGCTCCGGGGACAGGTTTGGGCATCTCGGCTATGGCTACACCTTC.

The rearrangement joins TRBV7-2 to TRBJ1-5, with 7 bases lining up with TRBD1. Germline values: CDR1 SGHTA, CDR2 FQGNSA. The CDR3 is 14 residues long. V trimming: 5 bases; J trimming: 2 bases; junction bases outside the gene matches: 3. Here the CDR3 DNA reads TGTGCCAGCAGCCGGGACAGCGGCAATCAGCCCCAGCATTTT. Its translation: CASSRDSGNQPQHF. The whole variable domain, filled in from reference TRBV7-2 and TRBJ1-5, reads GAGVSQSPSNKVTEKGKDVELRCDPISGHTALYWYRQSLGQGLEFLIYFQGNSAPDKSGLPSDRFSAERTGGSVSTLTIQRTQQEDSAVYLCASSRDSGNQPQHFGDGTRLSIL.

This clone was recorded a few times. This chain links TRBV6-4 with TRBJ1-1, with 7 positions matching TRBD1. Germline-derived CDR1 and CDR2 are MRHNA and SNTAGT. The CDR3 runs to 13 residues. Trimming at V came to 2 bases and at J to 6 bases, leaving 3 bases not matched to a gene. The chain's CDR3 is CASSDGDSSEAFF. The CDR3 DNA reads TGTGCCAGCAGTGACGGGGACAGCTCTGAAGCTTTCTTT.

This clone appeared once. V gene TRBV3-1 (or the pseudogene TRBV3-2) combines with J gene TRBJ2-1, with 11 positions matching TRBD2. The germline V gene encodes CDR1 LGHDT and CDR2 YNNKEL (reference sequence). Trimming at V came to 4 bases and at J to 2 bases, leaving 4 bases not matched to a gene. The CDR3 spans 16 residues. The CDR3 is CASSPIAGGPYNEQFF. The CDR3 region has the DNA TGTGCCAGCAGCCCCATAGCGGGAGGGCCCTACAATGAGCAGTTCTTC.

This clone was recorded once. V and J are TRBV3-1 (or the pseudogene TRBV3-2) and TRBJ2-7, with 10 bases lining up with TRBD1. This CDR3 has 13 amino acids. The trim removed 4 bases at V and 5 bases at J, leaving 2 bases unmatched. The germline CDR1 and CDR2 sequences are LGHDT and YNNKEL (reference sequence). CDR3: CASSLGQGDEQYF. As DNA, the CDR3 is TGTGCCAGCAGCCTCGGACAGGGGGACGAGCAGTACTTC.

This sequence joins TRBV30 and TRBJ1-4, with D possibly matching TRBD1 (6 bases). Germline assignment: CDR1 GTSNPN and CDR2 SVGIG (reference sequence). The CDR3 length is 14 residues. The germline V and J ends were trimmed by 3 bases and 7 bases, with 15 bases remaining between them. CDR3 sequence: CAWSSQGNPEKLFF. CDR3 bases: TGTGCCTGGAGCTCGCAGGGGAATCCTGAAAAACTGTTTTTT.

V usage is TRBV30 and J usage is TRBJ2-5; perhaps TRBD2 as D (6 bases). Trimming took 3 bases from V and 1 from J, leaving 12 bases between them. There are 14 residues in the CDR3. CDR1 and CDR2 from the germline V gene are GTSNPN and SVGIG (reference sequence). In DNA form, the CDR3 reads TGTGCCTGGAGCGACGGGGGATCCCAAGAGACCCAGTACTTC. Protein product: CAWSDGGSQETQYF.

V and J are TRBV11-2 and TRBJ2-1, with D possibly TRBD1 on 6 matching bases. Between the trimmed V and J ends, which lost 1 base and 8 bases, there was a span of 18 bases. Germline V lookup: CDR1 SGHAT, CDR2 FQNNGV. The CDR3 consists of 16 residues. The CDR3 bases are TGTGCCAGCAGCTTAGCCCGAATGGGGACACGGGATGAGCAGTTCTTC. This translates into CASSLARMGTRDEQFF.

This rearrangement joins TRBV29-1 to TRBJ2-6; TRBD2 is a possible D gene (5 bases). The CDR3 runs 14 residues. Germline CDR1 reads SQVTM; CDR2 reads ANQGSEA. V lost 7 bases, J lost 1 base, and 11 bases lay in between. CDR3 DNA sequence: TGCAGCGCCCAAGGCGGGTCTGGGGCCAACGTCCTGACTTTC. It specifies CSAQGGSGANVLTF.

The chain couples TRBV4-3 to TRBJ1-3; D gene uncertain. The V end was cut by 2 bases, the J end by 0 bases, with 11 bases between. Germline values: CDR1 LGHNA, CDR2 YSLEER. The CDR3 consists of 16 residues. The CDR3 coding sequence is TGCGCCAGCAGCCAATACGGGAGCAACTCTGGAAACACCATATATTTT. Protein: CASSQYGSNSGNTIYF.

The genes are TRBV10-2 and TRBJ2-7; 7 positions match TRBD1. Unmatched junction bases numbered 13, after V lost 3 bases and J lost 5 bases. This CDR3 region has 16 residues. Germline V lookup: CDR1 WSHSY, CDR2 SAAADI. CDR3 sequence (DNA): TGCGCCAGCAGTGATACCCTAATGACAGGGTACGACGAGCAGTACTTC. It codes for CASSDTLMTGYDEQYF.

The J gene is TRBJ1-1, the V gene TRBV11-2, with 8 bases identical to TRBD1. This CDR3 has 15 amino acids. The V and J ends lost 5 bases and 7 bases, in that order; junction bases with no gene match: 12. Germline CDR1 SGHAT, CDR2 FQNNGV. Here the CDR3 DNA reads TGTGCCAGCAGCCCAGTGGTCGCAGGGGGCCTTGAAGCTTTCTTT. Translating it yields CASSPVVAGGLEAFF. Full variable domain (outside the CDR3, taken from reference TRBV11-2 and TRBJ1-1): EAGVAQSPRYKIIEKRQSVAFWCNPISGHATLYWYQQILGQGPKLLIQFQNNGVVDDSQLPKDRFSAERLKGVDSTLKIQPAKLEDSAVYLCASSPVVAGGLEAFFGQGTRLTVV.